This T cell receptor beta chain was observed in a study of T cell repertoires in cytomegalovirus infection. TCRdb called the reads again in MiXCR, with one record for every CDR3 protein. The repertoire holds tens of thousands of distinct CDR3 sequences, with under 25% as singletons. Details on this clonotype: The antigen is not known.

The CDR3 extends over 14 amino acids. V was shortened by 5 bases and J by 2 bases, with 13 bases between the two germline ends. Germline assignment: CDR1 SGHTA and CDR2 FQGNSA. The sequence came from a human donor in good health (CMV status not recorded). Some clones in this sample may be carry-over from other donors' samples. This specimen consisted of CD8+ T cells from cultured PBMCs, obtained from culture after CMV antigen stimulation. The chain combines TRBV7-2 with TRBJ2-7; the D gene is possibly TRBD2 (5 bases). The CDR3 sequence is CASSPPLAPYEQYF. DNA for the CDR3: TGTGCCAGCAGCCCCCCCCTAGCCCCCTACGAGCAGTACTTC.